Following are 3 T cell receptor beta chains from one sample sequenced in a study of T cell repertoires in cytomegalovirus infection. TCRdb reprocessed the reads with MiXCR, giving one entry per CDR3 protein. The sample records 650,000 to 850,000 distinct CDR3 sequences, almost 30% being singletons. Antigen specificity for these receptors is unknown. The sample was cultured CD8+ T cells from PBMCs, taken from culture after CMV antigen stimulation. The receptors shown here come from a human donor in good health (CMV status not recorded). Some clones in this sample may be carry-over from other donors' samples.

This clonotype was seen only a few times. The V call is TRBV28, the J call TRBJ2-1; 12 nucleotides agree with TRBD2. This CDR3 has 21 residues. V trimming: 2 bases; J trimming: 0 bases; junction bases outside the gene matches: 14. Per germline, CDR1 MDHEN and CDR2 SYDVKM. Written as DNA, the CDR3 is TGTGCCAGCAGTTTAGAGCTGGGCCTAGCGGGGGGGCGAAGCTCCTACAATGAGCAGTTCTTC. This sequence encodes CASSLELGLAGGRSSYNEQFF.

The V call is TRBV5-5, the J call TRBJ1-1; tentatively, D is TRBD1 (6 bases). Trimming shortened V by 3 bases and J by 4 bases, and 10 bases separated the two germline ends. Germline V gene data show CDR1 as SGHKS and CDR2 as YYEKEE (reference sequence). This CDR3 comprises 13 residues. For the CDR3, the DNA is TGTGCCAGCAGCTCTGGACAGACCACTGAAGCTTTCTTT. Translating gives CASSSGQTTEAFF.

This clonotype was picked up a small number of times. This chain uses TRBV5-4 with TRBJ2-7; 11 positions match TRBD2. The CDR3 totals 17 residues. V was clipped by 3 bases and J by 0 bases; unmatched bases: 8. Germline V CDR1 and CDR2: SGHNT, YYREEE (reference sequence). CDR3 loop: CASSSTLAGVSSYEQYF. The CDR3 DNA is TGTGCCAGCAGCTCCACACTAGCGGGGGTATCCTCCTACGAGCAGTACTTC.